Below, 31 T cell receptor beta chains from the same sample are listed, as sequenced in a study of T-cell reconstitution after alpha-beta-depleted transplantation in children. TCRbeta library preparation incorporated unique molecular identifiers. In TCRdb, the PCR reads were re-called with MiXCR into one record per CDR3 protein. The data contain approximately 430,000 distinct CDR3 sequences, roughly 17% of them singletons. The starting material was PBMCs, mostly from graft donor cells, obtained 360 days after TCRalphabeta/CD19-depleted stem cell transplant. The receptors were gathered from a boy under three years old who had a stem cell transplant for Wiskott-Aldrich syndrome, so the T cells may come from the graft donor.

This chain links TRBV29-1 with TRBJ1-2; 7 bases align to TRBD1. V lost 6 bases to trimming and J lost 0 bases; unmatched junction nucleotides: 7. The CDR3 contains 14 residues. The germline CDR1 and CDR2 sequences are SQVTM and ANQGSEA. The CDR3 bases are TGCAGCGTCCTGGGGGGACAGACTAACTATGGCTACACCTTC. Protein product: CSVLGGQTNYGYTF.

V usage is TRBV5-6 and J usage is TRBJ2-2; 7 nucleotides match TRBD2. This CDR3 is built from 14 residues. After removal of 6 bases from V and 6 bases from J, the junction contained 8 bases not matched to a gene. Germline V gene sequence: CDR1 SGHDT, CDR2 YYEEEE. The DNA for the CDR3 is TGTGCCAGCAAACCGGTAGGGAGGGCCGGGGAGCTGTTTTTT. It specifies CASKPVGRAGELFF.

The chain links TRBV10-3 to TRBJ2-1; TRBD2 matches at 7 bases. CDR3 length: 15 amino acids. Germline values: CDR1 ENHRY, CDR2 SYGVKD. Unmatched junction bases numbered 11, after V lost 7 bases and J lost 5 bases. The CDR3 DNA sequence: TGTGCCATCAACAAGTTCGGGACTACCCACAATGAGCAGTTCTTC. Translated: CAINKFGTTHNEQFF.

This CDR3 is CAWTFGTGGPWANVLTF. The CDR3 nucleotides read TGTGCCTGGACCTTTGGGACAGGAGGCCCCTGGGCCAACGTCCTGACTTTC. This rearrangement joins TRBV30 to TRBJ2-6, with TRBD1 identical over 8 bases. The CDR3 totals 17 residues. V trimming: 4 bases; J trimming: 5 bases; junction bases outside the gene matches: 13. Germline CDR1 GTSNPN, CDR2 SVGIG (reference sequence).

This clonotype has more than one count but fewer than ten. For the CDR3, the DNA is TGTGCCAGCAGTCCGTTCAGGGGGCCTCAGGGCTATGGCTACACCTTC. This translates into CASSPFRGPQGYGYTF. This sequence joins TRBV6-1 and TRBJ1-2; TRBD1 matches 8 bases. V trimming: 5 bases; J trimming: 4 bases; junction bases outside the gene matches: 12. Germline CDR1 and CDR2: MNHNS and SASEGT. The CDR3 spans 16 residues.

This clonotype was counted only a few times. This CDR3 is CASSHLPGLKSGANVLTF. CDR3 bases: TGTGCCAGCAGCCATCTACCGGGACTGAAATCTGGGGCCAACGTCCTGACTTTC. The rearrangement links TRBV3-1 to TRBJ2-6, with D perhaps TRBD2 (6 bases). The V and J ends lost 3 bases and 1 base respectively, with 16 bases between them. The CDR3 consists of 18 residues. The germline CDR1 and CDR2 sequences are LGHDT and YNNKEL (reference sequence).

The CDR3 nucleotides read TGTGCCAGCAGTTTGGAACTCTTAATATACAATGAGCAGTTCTTC. This encodes CASSLELLIYNEQFF. The chain joins TRBV12-3 or TRBV12-4 to TRBJ2-1; D is undetermined. The length of the CDR3 is 15 residues. V was trimmed by 3 bases and J by 4 bases, leaving 13 bases between them.

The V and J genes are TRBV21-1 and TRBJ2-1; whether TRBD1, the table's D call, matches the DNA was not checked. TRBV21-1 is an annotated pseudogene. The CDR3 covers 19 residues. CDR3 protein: CASSKALWERDSKDCEQFF. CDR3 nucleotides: TGTGCCAGCAGCAAAGCGCTTTGGGAGAGAGACAGTAAGGACTGTGAGCAGTTCTTC.

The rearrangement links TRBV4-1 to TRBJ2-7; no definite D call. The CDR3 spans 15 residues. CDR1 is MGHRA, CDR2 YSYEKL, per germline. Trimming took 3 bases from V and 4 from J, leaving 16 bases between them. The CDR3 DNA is TGCGCCAGCAGCCACCTCCCCCTTCAGTCTTACGAGCAGTACTTC. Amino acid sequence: CASSHLPLQSYEQYF.

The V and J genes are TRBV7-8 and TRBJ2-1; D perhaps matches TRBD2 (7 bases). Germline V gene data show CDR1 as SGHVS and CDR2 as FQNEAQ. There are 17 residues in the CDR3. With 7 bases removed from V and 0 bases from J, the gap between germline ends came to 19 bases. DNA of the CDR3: TGTGCCAGCATCCCTAGGGGGGGGGATAGCTCCTACAATGAGCAGTTCTTC. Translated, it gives CASIPRGGDSSYNEQFF. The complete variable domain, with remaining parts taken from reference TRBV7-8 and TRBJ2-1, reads GAGVSQSPRYKVAKRGQDVALRCDPISGHVSLFWYQQALGQGPEFLTYFQNEAQLDKSGLPSDRFFAERPEGSVSTLKIQRTQQEDSAVYLCASIPRGGDSSYNEQFFGPGTRLTVL.

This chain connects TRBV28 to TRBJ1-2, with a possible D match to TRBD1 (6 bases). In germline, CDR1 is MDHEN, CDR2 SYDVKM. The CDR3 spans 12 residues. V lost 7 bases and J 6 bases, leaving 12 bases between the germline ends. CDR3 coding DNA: TGTGCCAGCACAGCAGGGGCGGATGGCTACACCTTC. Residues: CASTAGADGYTF.

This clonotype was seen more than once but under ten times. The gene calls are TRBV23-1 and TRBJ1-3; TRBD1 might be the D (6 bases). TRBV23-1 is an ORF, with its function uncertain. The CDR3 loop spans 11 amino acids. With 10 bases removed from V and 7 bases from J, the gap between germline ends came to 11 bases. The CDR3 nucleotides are TGCGCCAAAAAGGGGGACAACACCATATATTTT. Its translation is CAKKGDNTIYF.

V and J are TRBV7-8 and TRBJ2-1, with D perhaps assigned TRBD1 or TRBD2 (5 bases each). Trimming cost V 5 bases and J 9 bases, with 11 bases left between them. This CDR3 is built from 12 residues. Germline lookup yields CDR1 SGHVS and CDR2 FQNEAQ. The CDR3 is CASSTHGTEQFF. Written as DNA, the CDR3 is TGTGCCAGCAGCACCCATGGGACTGAGCAGTTCTTC. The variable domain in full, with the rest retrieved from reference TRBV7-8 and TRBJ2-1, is GAGVSQSPRYKVAKRGQDVALRCDPISGHVSLFWYQQALGQGPEFLTYFQNEAQLDKSGLPSDRFFAERPEGSVSTLKIQRTQQEDSAVYLCASSTHGTEQFFGPGTRLTVL.

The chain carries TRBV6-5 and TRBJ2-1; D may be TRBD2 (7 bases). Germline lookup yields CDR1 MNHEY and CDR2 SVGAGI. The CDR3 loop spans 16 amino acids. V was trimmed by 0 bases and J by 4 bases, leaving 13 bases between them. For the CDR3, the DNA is TGTGCCAGCAGTTACTCGCGGGGGCTTCGATACAATGAGCAGTTCTTC. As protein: CASSYSRGLRYNEQFF.

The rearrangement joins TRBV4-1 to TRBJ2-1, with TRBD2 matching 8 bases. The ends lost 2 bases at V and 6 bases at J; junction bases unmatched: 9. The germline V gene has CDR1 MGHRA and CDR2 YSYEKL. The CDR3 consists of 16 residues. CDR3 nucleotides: TGCGCCAGCAGCCAAACGGGACTAGTCCGGGCCAATGAGCAGTTCTTC. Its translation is CASSQTGLVRANEQFF.

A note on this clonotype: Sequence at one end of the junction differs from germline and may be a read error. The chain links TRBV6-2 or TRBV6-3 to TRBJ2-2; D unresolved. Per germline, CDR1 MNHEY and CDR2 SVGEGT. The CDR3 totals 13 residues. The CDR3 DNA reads TGTCCCAGCAATCCTAGAGTCACCGGGGAGCTGTTTTTT. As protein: CPSNPRVTGELFF.

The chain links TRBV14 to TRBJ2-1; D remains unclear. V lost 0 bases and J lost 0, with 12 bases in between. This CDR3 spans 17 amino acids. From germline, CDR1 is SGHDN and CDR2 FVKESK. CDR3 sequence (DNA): TGTGCCAGCAGCCAAGATCGAAGGTCAAACTCCTACAATGAGCAGTTCTTC. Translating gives CASSQDRRSNSYNEQFF.

The CDR3 spells CASSLKGAAEAFF. CDR3 nucleotides: TGTGCCAGCAGTTTAAAGGGGGCCGCTGAAGCTTTCTTT. The chain recombines TRBV12-3 or TRBV12-4 with TRBJ1-1; 7 nucleotides match TRBD1. The CDR3 is 13 amino acids. V lost 2 bases, J lost 6 bases, and 3 bases stayed unmatched.

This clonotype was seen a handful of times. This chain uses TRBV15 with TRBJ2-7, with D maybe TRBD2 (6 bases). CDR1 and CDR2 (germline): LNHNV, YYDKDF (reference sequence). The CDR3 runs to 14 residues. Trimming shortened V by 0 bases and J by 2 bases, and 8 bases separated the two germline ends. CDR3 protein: CATSRDGGTYEQYF. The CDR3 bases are TGTGCCACCAGCAGAGATGGAGGGACCTACGAGCAGTACTTC.

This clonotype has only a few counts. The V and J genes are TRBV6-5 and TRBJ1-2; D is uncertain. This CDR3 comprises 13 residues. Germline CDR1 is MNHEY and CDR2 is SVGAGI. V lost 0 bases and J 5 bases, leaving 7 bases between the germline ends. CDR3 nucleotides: TGTGCCAGCAGTTACTCGACCGCTTATGGCTACACCTTC. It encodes CASSYSTAYGYTF.

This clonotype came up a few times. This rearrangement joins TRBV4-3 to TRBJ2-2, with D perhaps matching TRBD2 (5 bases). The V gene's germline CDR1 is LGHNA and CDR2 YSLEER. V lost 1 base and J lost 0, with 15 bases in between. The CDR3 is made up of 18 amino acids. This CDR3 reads CASSQVGPRRANTGELFF. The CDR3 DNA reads TGCGCCAGCAGCCAAGTCGGTCCGCGGCGGGCGAACACCGGGGAGCTGTTTTTT.

The DNA for the CDR3 is TGTGCCAGCAGGAGCCGGCGAGAGACCCAGTACTTC. It translates to CASRSRRETQYF. This chain links TRBV6-5 with TRBJ2-5; D is undetermined. CDR1 MNHEY and CDR2 SVGAGI come from the germline V gene. The CDR3 has 12 amino acids. Trimming removed 6 bases at V and 4 bases at J, with 9 bases between.

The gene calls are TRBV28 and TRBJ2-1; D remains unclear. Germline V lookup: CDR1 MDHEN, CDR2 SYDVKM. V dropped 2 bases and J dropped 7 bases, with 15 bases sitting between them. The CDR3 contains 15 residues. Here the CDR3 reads CASSLLSQLSNEQFF. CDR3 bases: TGTGCCAGCAGTTTACTTAGCCAGCTCTCAAATGAGCAGTTCTTC.

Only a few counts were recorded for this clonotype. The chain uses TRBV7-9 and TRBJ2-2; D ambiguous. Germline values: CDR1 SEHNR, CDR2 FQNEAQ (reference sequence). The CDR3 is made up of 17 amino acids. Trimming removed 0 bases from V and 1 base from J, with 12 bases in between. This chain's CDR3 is CASSLALRDKNTGELFF. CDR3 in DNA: TGTGCCAGCAGCTTAGCGCTAAGGGATAAGAACACCGGGGAGCTGTTTTTT.

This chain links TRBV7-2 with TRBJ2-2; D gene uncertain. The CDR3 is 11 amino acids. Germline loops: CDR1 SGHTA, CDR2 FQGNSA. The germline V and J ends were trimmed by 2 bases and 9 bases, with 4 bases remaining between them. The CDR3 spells CASSLNRELFF. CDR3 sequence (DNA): TGTGCCAGCAGCTTAAATAGGGAGCTGTTTTTT.

The CDR3 sequence: CAIAGTGTEDTQYF. The DNA for the CDR3 is TGCGCCATCGCCGGGACAGGGACCGAAGATACGCAGTATTTT. This sequence joins TRBV5-1 and TRBJ2-3, with 9 bases fitting TRBD1. This CDR3 region has 14 residues. CDR1 is SGHRS and CDR2 is YFSETQ in the germline V gene. The J segment lost 5 bases and the V segment lost 9 bases, leaving 10 bases of the junction unmatched.

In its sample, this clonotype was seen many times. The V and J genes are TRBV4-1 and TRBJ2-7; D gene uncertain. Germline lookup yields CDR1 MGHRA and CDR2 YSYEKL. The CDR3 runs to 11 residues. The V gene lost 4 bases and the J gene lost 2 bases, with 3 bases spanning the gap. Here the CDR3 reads CASSPTYEQYF. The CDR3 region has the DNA TGCGCCAGCAGCCCCACCTACGAGCAGTACTTC.

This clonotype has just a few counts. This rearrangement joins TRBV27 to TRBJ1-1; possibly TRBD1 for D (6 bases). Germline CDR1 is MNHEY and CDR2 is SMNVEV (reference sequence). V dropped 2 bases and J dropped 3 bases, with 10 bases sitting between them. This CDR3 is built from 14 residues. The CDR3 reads CASSLRQAHTEAFF. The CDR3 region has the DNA TGTGCCAGCAGTTTAAGACAGGCCCACACTGAAGCTTTCTTT.

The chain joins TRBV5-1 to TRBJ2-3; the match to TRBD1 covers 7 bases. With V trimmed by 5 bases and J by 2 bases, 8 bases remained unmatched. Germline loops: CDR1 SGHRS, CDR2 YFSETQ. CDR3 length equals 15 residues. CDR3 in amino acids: CASRRRGIYTDTQYF. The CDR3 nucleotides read TGCGCCAGCAGGCGCAGGGGGATATACACAGATACGCAGTATTTT.

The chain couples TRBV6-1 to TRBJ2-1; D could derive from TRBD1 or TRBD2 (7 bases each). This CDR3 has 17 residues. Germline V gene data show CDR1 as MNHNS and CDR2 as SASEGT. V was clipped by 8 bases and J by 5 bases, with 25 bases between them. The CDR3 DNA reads TGTGCCAGCGCCGGACAGGCAGTGTGGGCGGGGGACAATGAGCAGTTCTTC. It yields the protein CASAGQAVWAGDNEQFF.

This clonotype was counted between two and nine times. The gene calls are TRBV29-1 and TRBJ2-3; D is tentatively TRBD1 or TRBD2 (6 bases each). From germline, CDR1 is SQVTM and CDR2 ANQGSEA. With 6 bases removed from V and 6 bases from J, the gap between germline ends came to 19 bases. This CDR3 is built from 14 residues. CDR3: CSVCRAGEEDTQYF. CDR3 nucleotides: TGCAGCGTGTGTAGGGCAGGGGAGGAGGATACGCAGTATTTT.